This TCR beta chain was captured by sequencing in a study of blood T cell repertoires in COVID-19. The CDR3 loop spans 14 amino acids. CDR1 and CDR2 (germline): SGHRS, YFSETQ. Trimming cost V 9 bases and J 2 bases; bases outside gene matches: 9. Assay used: immunoSEQ multiplex PCR; TCRdb lists only in-frame clones, some missing. The table records roughly 280,000 clones, approximately 90% of them present only once. The V gene is TRBV5-1, the J gene TRBJ2-3; TRBD2 matches 7 bases. The sequence was collected from a man aged 35-49 years who had been exposed to COVID-19. Specimen: PBMCs or T cells enriched from blood (not recorded which). In DNA, the CDR3 is TGCGCCACCAGGGAGGGCAGATCCACAGATACGCAGTATTTT. As protein: CATREGRSTDTQYF.